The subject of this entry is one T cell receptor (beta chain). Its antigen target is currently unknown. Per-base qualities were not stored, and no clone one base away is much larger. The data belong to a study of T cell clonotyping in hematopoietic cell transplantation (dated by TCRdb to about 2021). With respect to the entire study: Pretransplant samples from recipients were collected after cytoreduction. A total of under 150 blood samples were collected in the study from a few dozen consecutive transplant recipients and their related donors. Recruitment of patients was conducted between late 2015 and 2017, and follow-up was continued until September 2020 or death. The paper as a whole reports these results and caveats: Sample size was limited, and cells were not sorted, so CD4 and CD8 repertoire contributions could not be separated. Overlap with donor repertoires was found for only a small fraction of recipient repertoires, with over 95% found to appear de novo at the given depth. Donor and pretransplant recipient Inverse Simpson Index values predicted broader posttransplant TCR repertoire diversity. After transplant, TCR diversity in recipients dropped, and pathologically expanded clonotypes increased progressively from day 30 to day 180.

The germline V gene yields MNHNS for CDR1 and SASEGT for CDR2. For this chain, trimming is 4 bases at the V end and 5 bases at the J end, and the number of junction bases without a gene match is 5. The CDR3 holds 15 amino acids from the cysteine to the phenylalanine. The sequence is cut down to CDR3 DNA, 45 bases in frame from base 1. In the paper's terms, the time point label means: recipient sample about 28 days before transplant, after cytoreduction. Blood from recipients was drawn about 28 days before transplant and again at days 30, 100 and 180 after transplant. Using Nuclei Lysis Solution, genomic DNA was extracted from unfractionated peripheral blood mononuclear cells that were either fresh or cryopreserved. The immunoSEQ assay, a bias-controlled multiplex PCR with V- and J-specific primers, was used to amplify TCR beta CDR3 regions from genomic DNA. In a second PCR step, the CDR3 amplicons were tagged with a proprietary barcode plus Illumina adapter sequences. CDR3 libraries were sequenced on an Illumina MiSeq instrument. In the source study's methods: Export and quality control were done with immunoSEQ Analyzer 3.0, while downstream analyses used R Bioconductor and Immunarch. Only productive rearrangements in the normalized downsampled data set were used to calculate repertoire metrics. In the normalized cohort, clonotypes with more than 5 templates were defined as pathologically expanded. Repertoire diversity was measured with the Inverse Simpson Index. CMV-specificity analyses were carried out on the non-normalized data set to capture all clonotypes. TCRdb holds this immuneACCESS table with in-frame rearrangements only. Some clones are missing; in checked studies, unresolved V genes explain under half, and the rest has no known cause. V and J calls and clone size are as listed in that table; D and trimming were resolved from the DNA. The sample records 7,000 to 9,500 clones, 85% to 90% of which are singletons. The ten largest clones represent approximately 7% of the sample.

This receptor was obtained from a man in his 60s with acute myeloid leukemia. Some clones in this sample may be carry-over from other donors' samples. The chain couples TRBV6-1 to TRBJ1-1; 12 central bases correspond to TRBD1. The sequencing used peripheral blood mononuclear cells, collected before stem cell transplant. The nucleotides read TGTGCCAGCAGTGGGGACAGGGGGCGAAGGACTGAAGCTTTCTTT. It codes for CASSGDRGRRTEAFF.